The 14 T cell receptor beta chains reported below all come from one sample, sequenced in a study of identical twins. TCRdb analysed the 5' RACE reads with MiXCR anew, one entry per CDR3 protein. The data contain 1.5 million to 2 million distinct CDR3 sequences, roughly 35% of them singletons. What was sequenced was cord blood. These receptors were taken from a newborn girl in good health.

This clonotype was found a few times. The CDR3 region has the DNA TGTGCCATCAGAGAGGGCGGAAATCAGCCCCAGCATTTT. Amino acids: CAIREGGNQPQHF. This chain uses TRBV10-3 with TRBJ1-5; D not certain. Trimming shortened V by 6 bases and J by 4 bases, and 10 bases separated the two germline ends. CDR1 and CDR2 (germline): ENHRY, SYGVKD. CDR3 size: 13 residues.

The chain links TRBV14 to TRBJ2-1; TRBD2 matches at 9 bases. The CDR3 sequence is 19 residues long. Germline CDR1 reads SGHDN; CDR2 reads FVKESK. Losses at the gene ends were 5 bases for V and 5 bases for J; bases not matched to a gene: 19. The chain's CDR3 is CASSVGLAERGYRHNEQFF. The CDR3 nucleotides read TGTGCCAGCAGCGTGGGACTAGCTGAACGGGGATACAGACACAATGAGCAGTTCTTC.

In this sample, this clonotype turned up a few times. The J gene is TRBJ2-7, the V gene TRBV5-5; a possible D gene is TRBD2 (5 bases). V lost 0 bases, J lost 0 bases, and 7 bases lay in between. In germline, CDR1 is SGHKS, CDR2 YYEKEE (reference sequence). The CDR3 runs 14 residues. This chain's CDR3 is CASSLERISYEQYF. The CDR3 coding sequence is TGTGCCAGCAGCTTGGAGCGGATCTCCTACGAGCAGTACTTC.

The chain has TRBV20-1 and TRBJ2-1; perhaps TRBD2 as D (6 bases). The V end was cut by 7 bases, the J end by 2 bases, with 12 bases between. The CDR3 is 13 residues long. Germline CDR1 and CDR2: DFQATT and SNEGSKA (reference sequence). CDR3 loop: CSEGRGAYNEQFF. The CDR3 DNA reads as TGCAGTGAGGGGCGGGGTGCCTACAATGAGCAGTTCTTC.

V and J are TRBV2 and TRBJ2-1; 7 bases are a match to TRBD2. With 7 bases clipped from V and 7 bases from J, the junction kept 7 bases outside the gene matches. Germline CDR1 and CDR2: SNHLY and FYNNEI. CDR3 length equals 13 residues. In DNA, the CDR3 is TGTGCCAGCAAGGGACTACCGGTAAATGAGCAGTTCTTC. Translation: CASKGLPVNEQFF.

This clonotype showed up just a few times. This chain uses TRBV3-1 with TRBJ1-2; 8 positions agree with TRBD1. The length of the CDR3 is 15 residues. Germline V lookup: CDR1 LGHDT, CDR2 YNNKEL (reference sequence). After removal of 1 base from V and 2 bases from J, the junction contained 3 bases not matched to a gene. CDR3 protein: CASSQGRGRNYGYTF. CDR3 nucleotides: TGTGCCAGCAGCCAAGGCAGGGGGCGAAACTATGGCTACACCTTC.

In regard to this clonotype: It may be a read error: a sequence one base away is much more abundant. CDR3 amino acids: CAISESVDEQFF. The CDR3 DNA reads TGTGCCATCAGTGAGTCGGTGGATGAGCAGTTCTTC. The chain carries TRBV10-3 and TRBJ2-1; no reliable D call. The germline gives CDR1 ENHRY, CDR2 SYGVKD. This CDR3 is built from 12 residues. Trimming took 0 bases from V and 8 from J, leaving 5 bases between them.

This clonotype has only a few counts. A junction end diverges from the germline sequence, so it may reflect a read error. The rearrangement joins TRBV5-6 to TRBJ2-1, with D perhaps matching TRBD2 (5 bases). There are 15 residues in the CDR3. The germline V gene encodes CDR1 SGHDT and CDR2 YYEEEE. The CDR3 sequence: CASSFGADSYNERFF. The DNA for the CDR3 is TGTGCCAGCAGCTTTGGAGCGGACTCCTACAATGAGCGGTTCTTC.

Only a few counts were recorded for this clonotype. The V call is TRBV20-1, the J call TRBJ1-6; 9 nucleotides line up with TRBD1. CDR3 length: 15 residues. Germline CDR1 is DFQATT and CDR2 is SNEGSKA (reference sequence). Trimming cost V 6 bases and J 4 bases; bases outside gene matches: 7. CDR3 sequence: CSAPTGTGYNSPLHF. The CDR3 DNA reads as TGCAGTGCGCCCACCGGGACAGGGTATAATTCACCCCTCCACTTT.

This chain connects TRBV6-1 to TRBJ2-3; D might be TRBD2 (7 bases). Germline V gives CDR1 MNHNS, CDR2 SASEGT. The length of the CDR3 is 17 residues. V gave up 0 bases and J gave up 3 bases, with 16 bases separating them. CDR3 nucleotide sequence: TGTGCCAGCAGTGAAGCGGTGCAAAGGGGGGGTACAGATACGCAGTATTTT. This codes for CASSEAVQRGGTDTQYF.

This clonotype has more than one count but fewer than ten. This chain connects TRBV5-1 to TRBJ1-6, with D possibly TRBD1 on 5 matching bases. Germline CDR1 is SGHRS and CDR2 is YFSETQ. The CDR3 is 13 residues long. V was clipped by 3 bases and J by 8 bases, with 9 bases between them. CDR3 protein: CASSSGRDSPLHF. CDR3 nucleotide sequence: TGCGCCAGCAGCTCGGGACGGGATTCACCCCTCCACTTT.

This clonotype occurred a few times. CDR3 in DNA: TGTGCCTGGAGTGTACTAAGCTCCTACAATGAGCAGTTCTTC. Encoded protein: CAWSVLSSYNEQFF. This chain uses TRBV30 with TRBJ2-1; no definite D call. The CDR3 spans 14 residues. Germline V CDR1 and CDR2: GTSNPN, SVGIG (reference sequence). V shed 0 bases and J shed 0 bases, with 6 bases lying between them.

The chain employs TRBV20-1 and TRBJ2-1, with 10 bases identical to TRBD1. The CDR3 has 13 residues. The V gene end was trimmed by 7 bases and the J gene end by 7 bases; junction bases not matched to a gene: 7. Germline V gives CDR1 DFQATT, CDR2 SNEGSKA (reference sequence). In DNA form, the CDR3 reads TGCAGTGGGGGACAGGGGTATCAGAATGAGCAGTTCTTC. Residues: CSGGQGYQNEQFF.

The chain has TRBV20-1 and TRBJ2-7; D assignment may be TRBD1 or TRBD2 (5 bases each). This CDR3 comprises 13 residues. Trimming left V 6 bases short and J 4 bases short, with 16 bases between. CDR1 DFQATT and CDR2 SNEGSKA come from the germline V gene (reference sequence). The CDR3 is CSASGASPYEQYF. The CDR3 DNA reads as TGCAGTGCCTCCGGGGCATCACCTTACGAGCAGTACTTC.